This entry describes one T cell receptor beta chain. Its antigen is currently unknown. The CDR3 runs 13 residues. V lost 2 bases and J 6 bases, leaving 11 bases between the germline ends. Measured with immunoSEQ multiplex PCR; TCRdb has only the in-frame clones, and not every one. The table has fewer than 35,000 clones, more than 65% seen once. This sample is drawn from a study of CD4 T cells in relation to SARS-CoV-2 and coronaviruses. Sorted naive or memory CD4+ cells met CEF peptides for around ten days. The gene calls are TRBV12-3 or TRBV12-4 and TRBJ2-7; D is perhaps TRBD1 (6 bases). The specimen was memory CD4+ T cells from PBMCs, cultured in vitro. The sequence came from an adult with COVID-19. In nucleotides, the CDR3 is TGTGCCAGCAGTTTATTCAGGGGCAGCGAGCAGTACTTC. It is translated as CASSLFRGSEQYF.